Presented here are 24 T cell receptor beta chains from one specimen sequenced in a study of blood T cell repertoires in COVID-19. The protocol was immunoSEQ multiplex PCR, while the TCRdb copy is restricted to in-frame clones and leaves out a portion. The sample has tens of thousands of clones, about four fifths seen once; the top ten hold about 15%. The material sequenced was peripheral blood. The source of these receptors is a man between 60 and 75 years old with COVID-19, enrolled during active disease.

The chain is built from TRBV5-1 and TRBJ2-5, with TRBD1 matching over 8 bases. Looked up from germline, CDR1 is SGHRS and CDR2 is YFSETQ. The ends lost 4 bases at V and 4 bases at J; junction bases unmatched: 3. CDR3 size: 13 residues. CDR3: CASSGDRLETQYF. The DNA for the CDR3 is TGCGCCAGCAGCGGGGACAGGTTAGAGACCCAGTACTTC.

This clone has a single count. The chain combines TRBV3-1 (or the pseudogene TRBV3-2) with TRBJ1-4; possibly TRBD1 for D (5 bases). The CDR3 contains 17 residues. The ends were cut back, 4 bases at V and 0 bases at J, with 15 bases in the middle. Per germline, CDR1 LGHDT and CDR2 YNNKEL (reference sequence). The CDR3 sequence is CASSRGGGWATNEKLFF. CDR3 coding DNA: TGTGCCAGCAGCCGCGGCGGGGGGTGGGCAACTAATGAAAAACTGTTTTTT.

The chain has TRBV12-3 or TRBV12-4 and TRBJ1-2, with D possibly TRBD1 on 6 matching bases. The CDR3 is 13 residues long. V lost 6 bases and J lost 6, with 14 bases in between. The CDR3 here is CASRAQGKHGYTF. CDR3 in DNA: TGTGCCAGCAGGGCTCAGGGGAAGCATGGCTACACCTTC.

The CDR3 loop reads CASKNGVGAYEQYF. The CDR3 DNA reads as TGTGCCAGCAAGAATGGTGTTGGAGCCTACGAGCAGTACTTC. The rearrangement uses TRBV3-1 (or the pseudogene TRBV3-2) and TRBJ2-7; D gene unclear. The CDR3 runs 14 residues. Trimming took off 7 bases at V and 2 bases at J, with 15 bases between the two ends. Germline CDR1 is LGHDT and CDR2 is YNNKEL (reference sequence).

J is TRBJ2-2 and V is TRBV11-3, with D perhaps TRBD1 (5 bases). This CDR3 region has 15 residues. Germline V gene sequence: CDR1 SGHNT, CDR2 YENEEA. V lost 1 base, J lost 9 bases, and 15 bases lay in between. CDR3 sequence (DNA): TGTGCCAGCAGCTTAGGCAGGACAATGGTTCGGGAGCTGTTTTTT. Amino acid sequence: CASSLGRTMVRELFF.

This chain uses TRBV18 with TRBJ1-1; D perhaps matches TRBD1 (5 bases). CDR3 size: 14 residues. Trimming removed 0 bases at V and 3 bases at J, with 8 bases between. Germline V gene data show CDR1 as KGHSH and CDR2 as LQKENI. In nucleotides, the CDR3 is TGTGCCAGCTCACCACCGGGGGGGTACACTGAAGCTTTCTTT. Translated: CASSPPGGYTEAFF.

The rearrangement joins TRBV18 to TRBJ1-4; D remains ambiguous. The V end was cut by 3 bases, the J end by 8 bases, with 16 bases between. The CDR3 contains 15 residues. In germline, CDR1 is KGHSH, CDR2 LQKENI. CDR3 sequence: CASSPRAPNQEKLFF. CDR3 bases: TGTGCCAGCTCACCGCGGGCCCCTAATCAGGAAAAACTGTTTTTT.

The chain couples TRBV6-5 to TRBJ2-7, with a tentative D call TRBD1 (5 bases). CDR3 size: 13 residues. The V end lost 6 bases, the J end lost 2 bases, and 11 bases lay between the germline ends. CDR1 is MNHEY and CDR2 is SVGAGI in the germline V gene. CDR3 region: CASRQDRPYEQYF. CDR3 DNA: TGTGCCAGCAGACAAGACAGACCCTACGAGCAGTACTTC.

The chain recombines TRBV29-1 with TRBJ2-7; TRBD2 agrees at 8 bases. The V gene's germline CDR1 is SQVTM and CDR2 ANQGSEA. Germline trimming cut 5 bases from V and 3 bases from J; bases unmatched to any gene: 3. The CDR3 extends over 12 amino acids. The CDR3 DNA reads TGCAGCGTTACCGGGGGGGGCTACGAGCAGTACTTC. Protein: CSVTGGGYEQYF.

The rearrangement uses TRBV5-1 and TRBJ2-1; TRBD1 aligns across 7 bases. The CDR3 sequence is 15 residues long. V was clipped by 1 base and J by 4 bases; unmatched bases: 5. CDR1 and CDR2 (germline): SGHRS, YFSETQ. DNA for the CDR3: TGCGCCAGCAGCTTGTTCCGGGACAGTTACAATGAGCAGTTCTTC. It is translated as CASSLFRDSYNEQFF.

The chain links TRBV11-3 to TRBJ2-7; D is ambiguous. Between the trimmed V and J ends, which lost 0 bases and 6 bases, there was a span of 6 bases. This CDR3 has 12 residues. Germline V gene sequence: CDR1 SGHNT, CDR2 YENEEA. CDR3 coding DNA: TGTGCCAGCAGCTTAGATATGCGCGAGCAGTACTTC. It yields the protein CASSLDMREQYF.

This clone is a singleton in its sample. This rearrangement joins TRBV11-2 to TRBJ1-3; 7 bases agree with TRBD1. In germline, CDR1 is SGHAT, CDR2 FQNNGV. The CDR3 length is 14 residues. V shed 4 bases, J shed 4 bases, and the junction held 4 bases outside the gene matches. CDR3 sequence: CASSSQGSGNTIYF. CDR3 sequence (DNA): TGTGCCAGCAGCTCACAGGGGTCCGGAAACACCATATATTTT.

This CDR3 is CATSDPLADNPDTDTQYF. As DNA, the CDR3 is TGTGCCACCAGTGATCCACTCGCTGACAACCCTGACACAGATACGCAGTATTTT. The chain has TRBV24-1 and TRBJ2-3; D uncertain. Germline V CDR1 and CDR2: KGHDR, SFDVKD. Between the trimmed V and J ends, which lost 3 bases and 2 bases, there was a span of 20 bases. The CDR3 loop spans 18 amino acids.

V usage is TRBV5-1 and J usage is TRBJ2-7; 11 nucleotides match TRBD2. The V segment lost 1 base and the J segment 3 bases; nucleotides outside the gene matches: 3. The CDR3 length is 15 residues. Germline-derived CDR1 and CDR2 are SGHRS and YFSETQ. Here the CDR3 DNA reads TGCGCCAGCAGCTTGTTGACTAGCGGGAACTACGAGCAGTACTTC. Translated, it gives CASSLLTSGNYEQYF.

The chain uses TRBV7-9 and TRBJ2-7, with 9 positions matching TRBD1. Germline V lookup: CDR1 SEHNR, CDR2 FQNEAQ (reference sequence). The CDR3 spans 16 residues. V lost 3 bases and J lost 0; bases outside the gene matches: 6. The CDR3 protein is CASSFRGTGHSYEQYF. The CDR3, as DNA: TGTGCCAGCAGCTTCCGGGGGACAGGGCACTCCTACGAGCAGTACTTC.

The V gene is TRBV15, the J gene TRBJ2-1; 10 bases are shared with TRBD2. The CDR3 contains 15 residues. Germline V gene data show CDR1 as LNHNV and CDR2 as YYDKDF (reference sequence). V gave up 0 bases and J gave up 13 bases; unmatched junction bases: 9. The CDR3, as DNA: TGTGCCACCAGCAGAGATACGGGAGCGGGAGGGCACCAGTTCTTC. Protein sequence: CATSRDTGAGGHQFF.

CDR3 sequence reads: CASSPTGGGDTQYF. The CDR3 nucleotides are TGCGCCAGCAGCCCGACAGGGGGCGGTGATACGCAGTATTTT. The chain links TRBV5-1 to TRBJ2-3, with 10 bases that match TRBD1. Germline CDR1 and CDR2: SGHRS and YFSETQ. The ends lost 4 bases at V and 6 bases at J; junction bases unmatched: 5. The CDR3 is 14 amino acids.

This chain uses TRBV9 with TRBJ1-2, with a tentative D call TRBD1 (5 bases). Looked up from germline, CDR1 is SGDLS and CDR2 is YYNGEE. The CDR3 length is 13 residues. Trimming took off 2 bases at V and 4 bases at J, with 9 bases between the two ends. CDR3 residues: CASSVDSLYGYTF. Written as DNA, the CDR3 is TGTGCCAGCAGCGTTGACAGCCTCTATGGCTACACCTTC.

The V and J genes are TRBV25-1 and TRBJ2-7; 10 bases fit TRBD2. With 4 bases clipped from V and 4 bases from J, the junction kept 13 bases outside the gene matches. The CDR3 sequence is 17 residues long. The germline V gene has CDR1 MGHDK and CDR2 SYGVNS. The CDR3 reads CASSGRDRTSGAYEQYF. The CDR3 DNA sequence: TGTGCCAGCAGTGGTAGGGACAGGACTAGCGGTGCATACGAGCAGTACTTC.

J is TRBJ1-1 and V is TRBV28; 11 nucleotides agree with TRBD1. The CDR3 has 16 amino acids. Germline values: CDR1 MDHEN, CDR2 SYDVKM. Trimming at V came to 5 bases and at J to 3 bases, leaving 8 bases not matched to a gene. The CDR3 sequence is CASSMLGQGAYTEAFF. The CDR3 DNA follows: TGTGCCAGCAGTATGTTAGGACAGGGGGCCTACACTGAAGCTTTCTTT.

The V gene is TRBV2, the J gene TRBJ1-4; D gene unclear. Trimming cost V 6 bases and J 1 base, with 12 bases left between them. The germline CDR1 and CDR2 sequences are SNHLY and FYNNEI. There are 15 residues in the CDR3. The CDR3 DNA reads TGTGCCAGCAGCGGGATGGGCCTAACTAATGAAAAACTGTTTTTT. It specifies CASSGMGLTNEKLFF.

The rearrangement uses TRBV28 and TRBJ1-6; the D gene is possibly TRBD1 (5 bases). This CDR3 has 13 residues. Germline lookup yields CDR1 MDHEN and CDR2 SYDVKM. V lost 7 bases and J lost 7, with 11 bases in between. The CDR3 coding sequence is TGTGCCAGCAACGCAGGGCAAAATTCACCCCTCCACTTT. Protein: CASNAGQNSPLHF.

Note on this clone: Sequence at one end of the junction differs from germline and may be a read error. The chain carries TRBV28 and TRBJ1-2, with a tentative D call TRBD1 (6 bases). The CDR3 has 13 amino acids. Germline V CDR1 and CDR2: MDHEN, SYDVKM. The CDR3 loop is CASSIGQGPVMAF. CDR3 DNA: TGTGCCAGCAGTATAGGCCAGGGGCCCGTTATGGCCTTC.

The J gene is TRBJ1-5, the V gene TRBV19; D ambiguous. The length of the CDR3 is 12 residues. Deletions cut 6 bases from V and 7 bases from J, with 10 bases between. CDR1 is LNHDA, CDR2 SQIVND, per germline (reference sequence). This chain's CDR3 is CASRRGSQPQHF. In nucleotides, the CDR3 is TGTGCCAGTAGAAGAGGAAGCCAGCCCCAGCATTTT.